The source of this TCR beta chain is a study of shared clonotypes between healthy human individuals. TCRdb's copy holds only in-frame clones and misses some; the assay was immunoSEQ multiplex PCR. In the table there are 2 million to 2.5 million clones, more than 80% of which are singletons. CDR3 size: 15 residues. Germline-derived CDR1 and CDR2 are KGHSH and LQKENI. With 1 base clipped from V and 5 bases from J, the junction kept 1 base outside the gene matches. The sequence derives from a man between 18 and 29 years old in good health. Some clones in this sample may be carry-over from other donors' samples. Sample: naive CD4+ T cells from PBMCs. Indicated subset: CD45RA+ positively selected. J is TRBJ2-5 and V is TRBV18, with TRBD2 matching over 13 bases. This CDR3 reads CASSPRTSGSETQYF. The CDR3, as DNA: TGTGCCAGCTCACCACGGACTAGCGGGAGTGAGACCCAGTACTTC.